One sample yielded the 26 T cell receptor beta chains listed below, sequenced in a study of T cells after yellow fever vaccination. TCRdb re-derived calls from the 5' RACE reads in MiXCR, one entry per CDR3 protein. The sample carries about 210,000 distinct CDR3 sequences, 6% to 8% recorded once. Sequenced here: CD4+ T cells sorted from PBMCs, sampled on the day of the yellow fever booster vaccination. These receptors all stem from a man aged 30 to 45 who received the YFV17D yellow fever vaccine.

J is TRBJ2-7 and V is TRBV7-2; D is perhaps TRBD1 (5 bases). The length of the CDR3 is 14 residues. Per germline, CDR1 SGHTA and CDR2 FQGNSA. V was pared by 6 bases and J by 2 bases, with 14 bases between. CDR3 DNA: TGTGCCAGCAGTTCGACAGTCCCCGCCTACGAGCAGTACTTC. Residues: CASSSTVPAYEQYF. Full variable domain (remainder filled in from reference TRBV7-2 and TRBJ2-7): GAGVSQSPSNKVTEKGKDVELRCDPISGHTALYWYRQSLGQGLEFLIYFQGNSAPDKSGLPSDRFSAERTGGSVSTLTIQRTQQEDSAVYLCASSSTVPAYEQYFGPGTRLTVT.

This clonotype was counted at least ten times. The junction and the germline gene differ at one end; a read error may be behind it. This chain uses TRBV5-1 with TRBJ2-3; D is unclear. This CDR3 is built from 14 residues. The germline V gene has CDR1 SGHRS and CDR2 YFSETQ. The CDR3 coding sequence is TGCGCCAGCAGCTTGGAGGGTAGCAGAGATACGCAGTATTTT. It codes for CASSLEGSRDTQYF.

This clonotype was recorded many times. V usage is TRBV12-3 or TRBV12-4 and J usage is TRBJ1-2, with TRBD1 identical over 10 bases. Trimming cost V 7 bases and J 7 bases; bases outside gene matches: 9. This CDR3 comprises 14 residues. The CDR3 loop is CASTIAGTGAGYTF. In DNA form, the CDR3 reads TGTGCCAGCACCATAGCCGGGACAGGGGCTGGCTACACCTTC.

The J gene is TRBJ2-4, the V gene TRBV10-3; the match to TRBD2 covers 8 bases. Per the germline V gene, CDR1 is ENHRY and CDR2 is SYGVKD. The CDR3 is 15 residues long. The V and J ends lost 11 bases and 8 bases, in that order; junction bases with no gene match: 17. CDR3 protein: CAAGRDAGGSHIQYF. The CDR3 DNA is TGTGCCGCGGGCCGGGATGCGGGAGGAAGTCACATTCAGTACTTC.

This clonotype was detected many times. V usage is TRBV7-2 and J usage is TRBJ1-1, with 7 bases aligning to TRBD1. The CDR3 sequence is 13 residues long. Germline V gene data show CDR1 as SGHTA and CDR2 as FQGNSA. V gave up 5 bases and J gave up 6 bases; unmatched junction bases: 6. The CDR3 loop is CASSIQGRAEAFF. The CDR3 coding sequence is TGTGCCAGCAGCATACAGGGGCGGGCTGAAGCTTTCTTT.

The CDR3 loop is CASSRGIQVEQYF. The CDR3 DNA sequence: TGCGCCAGCAGTCGTGGGATTCAAGTCGAGCAGTACTTC. V and J are TRBV23-1 and TRBJ2-7; D is unresolved. TRBV23-1 carries the ORF label, with uncertain function. V was cut by 4 bases and J by 6 bases, with 13 bases left in between. This CDR3 is 13 amino acids long.

There are a few counts of this clonotype. Sequence at one end of the junction differs from germline and may be a read error. The chain recombines TRBV3-1 with TRBJ1-1, with D possibly matching TRBD1 (5 bases). Germline loops: CDR1 LGHDT, CDR2 YNNKEL (reference sequence). This CDR3 has 14 amino acids. CDR3 sequence (DNA): TGTGCCAGCAGACAAGGGGCCTGGAACACTGAAGCTTTCTTT. Protein: CASRQGAWNTEAFF.

The chain is built from TRBV7-2 and TRBJ2-1, with 14 nucleotides matching TRBD2. After removal of 4 bases from V and 10 bases from J, the junction contained 6 bases not matched to a gene. Per germline, CDR1 SGHTA and CDR2 FQGNSA. This CDR3 has 15 amino acids. CDR3 nucleotides: TGTGCCAGCAGCTGGGGACTAGCGGGAGAATCCGAGCAGTTCTTC. Its translation: CASSWGLAGESEQFF.

This clonotype has just a few counts. This chain joins TRBV7-3 and TRBJ2-3; 8 positions agree with TRBD2. The J segment lost 6 bases and the V segment lost 3 bases, leaving 8 bases of the junction unmatched. In germline, CDR1 is SGHTA, CDR2 FQGTGA. The CDR3 consists of 15 residues. DNA of the CDR3: TGTGCCAGCAGCTTCCTCAGCGGGAGAGAGGATACGCAGTATTTT. This translates into CASSFLSGREDTQYF.

This clonotype has just a few counts. The chain employs TRBV19 and TRBJ1-1, with D perhaps TRBD1 (5 bases). V was pared by 2 bases and J by 6 bases, with 16 bases between. The CDR3 is 15 residues long. Germline lookup yields CDR1 LNHDA and CDR2 SQIVND (reference sequence). In DNA form, the CDR3 reads TGTGCCAGTAGTATACCCGCCCAGGGCCACGCTGAAGCTTTCTTT. It is translated as CASSIPAQGHAEAFF.

In its sample, this clonotype was seen a few times. In DNA form, the CDR3 reads TGCAGTGCTGTCTCTAGCGGGAGTCGAGCTGAGCAGTTCTTC. The encoded protein is CSAVSSGSRAEQFF. The J gene is TRBJ2-1, the V gene TRBV20-1, with 10 bases identical to TRBD2. The CDR3 is made up of 14 amino acids. In germline, CDR1 is DFQATT, CDR2 SNEGSKA (reference sequence). The J segment lost 9 bases and the V segment lost 5 bases, leaving 10 bases of the junction unmatched.

The V call is TRBV28, the J call TRBJ2-3; D uncertain. The germline gives CDR1 MDHEN, CDR2 SYDVKM. V shed 7 bases and J shed 2 bases, with 10 bases lying between them. CDR3 length equals 13 residues. CDR3 nucleotides: TGTGCCAGCACCCGAGACACCACAGATACGCAGTATTTT. This codes for CASTRDTTDTQYF.

The V call is TRBV7-2, the J call TRBJ1-2; possible D gene TRBD1, 5 bases. Germline CDR1 reads SGHTA; CDR2 reads FQGNSA. V gave up 5 bases and J gave up 6 bases, with 10 bases separating them. The CDR3 covers 12 residues. DNA of the CDR3: TGTGCCAGCAGCCCCGGGGGTCATGGCTACACCTTC. Protein: CASSPGGHGYTF.

The chain is built from TRBV19 and TRBJ1-5; tentatively, D is TRBD1 (6 bases). This CDR3 region has 16 residues. Trimming removed 6 bases at V and 0 bases at J, with 15 bases between. Germline-derived CDR1 and CDR2 are LNHDA and SQIVND (reference sequence). CDR3 DNA sequence: TGTGCCAGTAGCCCCGCAGGGGCTAGTAGCAATCAGCCCCAGCATTTT. It is translated as CASSPAGASSNQPQHF.

In its sample, this clonotype was seen a few times. J is TRBJ1-5 and V is TRBV7-2, with D unresolved. The germline CDR1 and CDR2 sequences are SGHTA and FQGNSA. V was shortened by 0 bases and J by 6 bases, with 6 bases between the two germline ends. This CDR3 is 13 amino acids long. CDR3: CASSLAWSQPQHF. DNA for the CDR3: TGTGCCAGCAGCTTAGCCTGGAGTCAGCCCCAGCATTTT.

V and J are TRBV11-2 and TRBJ2-7, with TRBD2 identical over 9 bases. Germline loops: CDR1 SGHAT, CDR2 FQNNGV. Losses at the gene ends were 1 base for V and 6 bases for J; bases not matched to a gene: 7. CDR3 length: 15 residues. The CDR3 DNA sequence: TGTGCCAGCAGCTTAGCCATGGGACTAGCAAGCGAGCAGTACTTC. Amino acids: CASSLAMGLASEQYF.

This clonotype was detected many times. This rearrangement joins TRBV7-8 to TRBJ2-3, with D possibly being TRBD1 or TRBD2 (5 bases each). The CDR3 totals 13 residues. The V end lost 4 bases, the J end lost 7 bases, and 12 bases lay between the germline ends. Germline loops: CDR1 SGHVS, CDR2 FQNEAQ. CDR3 in amino acids: CASSSLRDHTQYF. CDR3 nucleotides: TGTGCCAGCAGCTCCCTCCGGGACCATACGCAGTATTTT.

V usage is TRBV12-3 or TRBV12-4 and J usage is TRBJ2-7; 11 nucleotides agree with TRBD2. The J segment lost 1 base and the V segment lost 1 base, leaving 9 bases of the junction unmatched. The CDR3 covers 18 residues. Here the CDR3 reads CASSLGTSGRGVSYEQYF. The CDR3 DNA follows: TGTGCCAGCAGTTTAGGAACTAGCGGGAGAGGGGTATCCTACGAGCAGTACTTC.

The table lists this clonotype with a few counts. This chain joins TRBV6-5 and TRBJ2-3; 9 bases agree with TRBD2. Germline CDR1 is MNHEY and CDR2 is SVGAGI. V lost 6 bases and J lost 4; bases outside the gene matches: 11. The CDR3 totals 16 residues. For the CDR3, the DNA is TGTGCCAGCAGCTCCCGTGCGGCGGGGGGGCCAGATACGCAGTATTTT. Protein sequence: CASSSRAAGGPDTQYF.

This clonotype was observed a handful of times. The V gene is TRBV20-1, the J gene TRBJ2-5; D remains unclear. This CDR3 has 14 residues. The V end was cut by 6 bases, the J end by 2 bases, with 16 bases between. CDR1 and CDR2 (germline): DFQATT, SNEGSKA (reference sequence). In DNA form, the CDR3 reads TGCAGTGCGAACTCCAACCCAATTCAAGAGACCCAGTACTTC. This gives the protein CSANSNPIQETQYF.

This clonotype was detected ten times or more. The chain employs TRBV7-9 and TRBJ2-7; D is possibly TRBD1 or TRBD2 (5 bases each). CDR1 and CDR2 (germline): SEHNR, FQNEAQ (reference sequence). The CDR3 contains 12 residues. The V and J ends lost 5 bases and 6 bases respectively, with 11 bases between them. The DNA of the CDR3 is TGTGCCAGCAGCCCCGGGACGGCCGAGCAGTACTTC. Residues: CASSPGTAEQYF.

This clonotype has only a few counts. The chain carries TRBV14 and TRBJ2-2, with 10 bases identical to TRBD2. This CDR3 is built from 24 residues. Germline V gene data show CDR1 as SGHDN and CDR2 as FVKESK. After removal of 0 bases from V and 3 bases from J, the junction contained 25 bases not matched to a gene. As DNA, the CDR3 is TGTGCCAGCAGCCAAGATGCAAGAGAGGGCCGAGAGGAGCGGGAGGGCCGAGACACCGGGGAGCTGTTTTTT. Translation: CASSQDAREGREEREGRDTGELFF.

This clonotype came up a few times. The chain has TRBV6-5 and TRBJ2-1; a possible D gene is TRBD2 (6 bases). The CDR3 length is 11 residues. Looked up from germline, CDR1 is MNHEY and CDR2 is SVGAGI. Trimming took 4 bases from V and 14 from J, leaving 12 bases between them. As DNA, the CDR3 is TGTGCCAGCAGTTCCGGGAGAGTTAAGTTCTTC. Amino acids: CASSSGRVKFF.

The chain employs TRBV20-1 and TRBJ2-7; D is perhaps TRBD1 or TRBD2 (7 bases each). CDR3 size: 14 residues. CDR1 is DFQATT, CDR2 SNEGSKA, per germline (reference sequence). V gave up 3 bases and J gave up 4 bases, with 16 bases separating them. In DNA form, the CDR3 reads TGCAGTGCTAGGGGAGGGGGCCAGGAGTACGAGCAGTACTTC. Protein: CSARGGGQEYEQYF.

This clonotype was counted ten times or more. The genes are TRBV6-2 or TRBV6-3 and TRBJ2-1, with TRBD2 matching 15 bases. The length of the CDR3 is 19 residues. From germline, CDR1 is MNHEY and CDR2 SVGEGT. With V trimmed by 7 bases and J by 5 bases, 15 bases remained unmatched. The CDR3 loop is CASNSIRTSGRAVDNEQFF. The CDR3 nucleotides are TGTGCCAGCAATAGTATTCGGACTAGCGGGAGGGCCGTCGACAATGAGCAGTTCTTC.

This clonotype has at least ten counts. The V gene is TRBV5-6, the J gene TRBJ2-5; TRBD2 matches at 11 bases. J gave up 1 base and V 2 bases, and 4 bases lay outside the gene matches. The CDR3 totals 16 residues. Germline CDR1 reads SGHDT; CDR2 reads YYEEEE. CDR3 amino acids: CASSFLAGGFQETQYF. The DNA for the CDR3 is TGTGCCAGCAGCTTCCTAGCGGGAGGATTCCAAGAGACCCAGTACTTC.